This TCR beta chain was documented in a study of cytomegalovirus exposure and HLA in healthy donors. The repertoire was sequenced with immunoSEQ multiplex PCR; TCRdb's copy has only in-frame clones and lacks some. The top ten hold about 0.86% of the sample, which has about 300,000 clones, around nine tenths seen once. This CDR3 has 15 residues. Between the trimmed V and J ends, which lost 0 bases and 1 base, there was a span of 9 bases. Germline loops: CDR1 LGHNA, CDR2 YNFKEQ. The material sequenced was PBMCs. This receptor was identified in a woman between 18 and 30 years old in good health and CMV-seronegative. This chain uses TRBV4-2 with TRBJ1-1; possible D gene TRBD1, 5 bases. CDR3 protein: CASSQDWDSNTEAFF. The CDR3 nucleotides read TGTGCCAGCAGCCAAGATTGGGACTCGAACACTGAAGCTTTCTTT.